The clone carrying this TCR beta chain ranks as medium-sized. Its antigen is not identified. Absence of ophthalmopathy within 18 months of follow-up defined stable hyperthyroidism. Hyperthyroidism in these 18- to 65-year-old patients was newly diagnosed, lasting under 2 months. PBMCs were obtained from roughly 9.5 ml of fresh peripheral blood. RNA transcripts were the template, and TCR beta CDR3 regions were amplified from them. The first-round RT-PCR employed HTBI primers together with the Qiagen OneStep RT-PCR kit. A multiplex PCR was then performed as the second round. MiXCR, applied by TCRdb to the multiplex PCR reads, yields one record per CDR3 protein. The sample lists about 390,000 distinct CDR3 sequences, about 16% seen once, with 5.5% to 8% in the top ten. This sample is part of a study of Graves' ophthalmopathy and Graves' hyperthyroidism. General study points: Detection in blood was also observed for most expanded thyroid clonotypes above 0.001 frequency.

The germline gives CDR1 MNHEY, CDR2 SVGEGT. Trimming took off 6 bases at V and 3 bases at J, with 11 bases between the two ends. The CDR3 spans 13 residues. Sequenced input: peripheral blood. This receptor was taken from a woman aged 18-29 years with stable Graves' hyperthyroidism. This chain connects TRBV6-2 or TRBV6-3 to TRBJ2-5; D may be TRBD1 or TRBD2 (5 bases each). This chain's CDR3 is CASSMGPKETQYF. CDR3 in DNA: TGTGCCAGCAGCATGGGACCTAAAGAGACCCAGTACTTC.